A selection of T cell receptor beta chains follows, all from one sample in a study of blood T cells in healthy people across ages. One entry per CDR3 protein, called by TCRdb with MiXCR from the 5' RACE reads. The sample holds 1.5 million to 2 million distinct CDR3 sequences, just under 50% seen once. Sequencing input: blood. These receptors were collected from a woman aged 35 to 49 in good health. Each CDR3 is given with its conserved first and last residue. Each record gives: clone size, D gene, V gene, J gene, CDR3 protein, CDR3 DNA. A D gene is named only where the DNA matches it firmly. The size field is filled for only some rows; it gives once, few, many or a size class.

abundance: few; d_gene: .; v_gene: TRBV27; j_gene: TRBJ2-1; CDR3aa: CASIGDSSSYNEQFF; CDR3nt: TGTGCCAGCATCGGGGACTCAAGCTCCTACAATGAGCAGTTCTTC
abundance: .; d_gene: .; v_gene: TRBV4-1; j_gene: TRBJ2-7; CDR3aa: CASSHSRVEYEQYF; CDR3nt: TGCGCCAGCAGCCACTCCCGGGTTGAATACGAGCAGTACTTC
abundance: .; d_gene: TRBD1; v_gene: TRBV12-3/TRBV12-4; j_gene: TRBJ1-1; CDR3aa: CASSLTGTMNTEAFF; CDR3nt: TGTGCCAGCAGTTTGACAGGGACCATGAACACTGAAGCTTTCTTT
abundance: .; d_gene: .; v_gene: TRBV10-2; j_gene: TRBJ2-1; CDR3aa: CASSESTSYYNEQFF; CDR3nt: TGCGCCAGCAGTGAGTCAACTAGCTACTACAATGAGCAGTTCTTC
abundance: .; d_gene: .; v_gene: TRBV4-3; j_gene: TRBJ1-2; CDR3aa: CASQSRPGSVYGYTF; CDR3nt: TGCGCCAGCCAGTCGAGGCCAGGGAGCGTCTATGGCTACACCTTC
abundance: .; d_gene: .; v_gene: TRBV18; j_gene: TRBJ2-3; CDR3aa: CASSPEKGRFNTDTQYF; CDR3nt: TGTGCCAGCTCTCCAGAAAAGGGCCGCTTTAACACAGATACGCAGTATTTT
abundance: .; d_gene: .; v_gene: TRBV12-3/TRBV12-4; j_gene: TRBJ2-1; CDR3aa: CASSFGERGEQFF; CDR3nt: TGTGCCAGCAGTTTTGGGGAACGCGGTGAGCAGTTCTTC
abundance: .; d_gene: TRBD2; v_gene: TRBV28; j_gene: TRBJ2-3; CDR3aa: CASSSSGGQPDTQYF; CDR3nt: TGTGCCAGCAGCTCAAGCGGGGGCCAACCAGATACGCAGTATTTT
abundance: few; d_gene: .; v_gene: TRBV4-1; j_gene: TRBJ2-7; CDR3aa: CASSPAGQPYEQYF; CDR3nt: TGCGCCAGCAGCCCGGCGGGACAGCCTTACGAGCAGTACTTC
abundance: few; d_gene: .; v_gene: TRBV6-5; j_gene: TRBJ2-1; CDR3aa: CASNRRDNEQFF; CDR3nt: TGTGCCAGCAACAGGAGGGACAATGAGCAGTTCTTC
abundance: few; d_gene: .; v_gene: TRBV5-1; j_gene: TRBJ1-2; CDR3aa: CASRTETSYGYTF; CDR3nt: TGCGCCAGCAGGACTGAAACCTCCTATGGCTACACCTTC
abundance: few; d_gene: .; v_gene: TRBV24-1; j_gene: TRBJ2-5; CDR3aa: CATSDLHYKTQYF; CDR3nt: TGTGCCACCAGTGATTTGCACTACAAGACCCAGTACTTC
abundance: few; d_gene: .; v_gene: TRBV7-2; j_gene: TRBJ2-1; CDR3aa: CASSLVVRQANYNEQFF; CDR3nt: TGTGCCAGCAGCTTAGTGGTCAGACAGGCGAACTACAATGAGCAGTTCTTC
abundance: few; d_gene: .; v_gene: TRBV5-1; j_gene: TRBJ2-7; CDR3aa: CASSFGAEGSYEQYF; CDR3nt: TGCGCCAGCAGCTTCGGGGCAGAGGGCTCCTACGAGCAGTACTTC
abundance: .; d_gene: .; v_gene: TRBV10-3; j_gene: TRBJ1-2; CDR3aa: CAISDSPSGVYGYTF; CDR3nt: TGTGCCATCAGTGACTCTCCTTCGGGGGTCTATGGCTACACCTTC
abundance: few; d_gene: .; v_gene: TRBV3-1; j_gene: TRBJ2-3; CDR3aa: CASSQEAQRTDTQYF; CDR3nt: TGTGCCAGCAGCCAAGAAGCCCAGCGCACAGATACGCAGTATTTT
abundance: few; d_gene: TRBD1; v_gene: TRBV7-2; j_gene: TRBJ2-7; CDR3aa: CASSLTGVEQYF; CDR3nt: TGTGCCAGCAGCTTAACAGGGGTCGAGCAGTACTTC
abundance: .; d_gene: TRBD2; v_gene: TRBV7-2; j_gene: TRBJ2-7; CDR3aa: CASSSVTSGGTYEQYF; CDR3nt: TGTGCCAGCAGCTCAGTAACTAGCGGGGGGACCTACGAGCAGTACTTC
abundance: .; d_gene: TRBD2; v_gene: TRBV6-1; j_gene: TRBJ2-1; CDR3aa: CASGTSGATREEFF; CDR3nt: TGTGCCAGCGGGACTAGCGGGGCCACTAGAGAGGAGTTCTTC
abundance: many; d_gene: .; v_gene: TRBV12-3/TRBV12-4; j_gene: TRBJ2-1; CDR3aa: CASSLRDEQFF; CDR3nt: TGCGCCAGCAGCTTGAGGGATGAGCAGTTCTTC
abundance: .; d_gene: TRBD1; v_gene: TRBV5-1; j_gene: TRBJ1-5; CDR3aa: CASSSSGQDNQPQHF; CDR3nt: TGCGCCAGCAGCTCCTCCGGACAGGACAATCAGCCCCAGCATTTT
abundance: few; d_gene: .; v_gene: TRBV3-1; j_gene: TRBJ1-1; CDR3aa: CASSDQEGISEAFF; CDR3nt: TGTGCCAGCAGCGACCAGGAAGGGATCAGTGAAGCTTTCTTT
abundance: once; d_gene: TRBD1; v_gene: TRBV13; j_gene: TRBJ1-4; CDR3aa: CASSETNRGTNEKLFF; CDR3nt: TGTGCCAGCAGCGAAACAAACAGGGGAACTAATGAAAAACTGTTTTTT
abundance: many; d_gene: TRBD2; v_gene: TRBV7-2; j_gene: TRBJ2-1; CDR3aa: CASSRDQAGSNEQFF; CDR3nt: TGTGCCAGCAGCAGAGATCAAGCGGGGAGCAATGAGCAGTTCTTC
abundance: .; d_gene: .; v_gene: TRBV3-1; j_gene: TRBJ1-1; CDR3aa: CASSPQALSTEAFF; CDR3nt: TGTGCCAGCAGTCCACAAGCCTTGAGCACTGAAGCTTTCTTT
abundance: few; d_gene: .; v_gene: TRBV4-3; j_gene: TRBJ1-1; CDR3aa: CASSQVRGEAFF; CDR3nt: TGCGCCAGCAGCCAAGTACGTGGTGAAGCTTTCTTT
abundance: few; d_gene: .; v_gene: TRBV7-2; j_gene: TRBJ1-2; CDR3aa: CASSSPAQGFAGGYTF; CDR3nt: TGTGCCAGCAGCTCCCCCGCTCAGGGGTTCGCGGGGGGCTACACCTTC
abundance: few; d_gene: .; v_gene: TRBV15; j_gene: TRBJ1-2; CDR3aa: CATSVVSGGYTF; CDR3nt: TGTGCCACCAGTGTTGTATCAGGTGGCTACACCTTC
abundance: .; d_gene: .; v_gene: TRBV4-1; j_gene: TRBJ1-5; CDR3aa: CASSQDPSGVLYNQPQHF; CDR3nt: TGCGCCAGCAGCCAAGATCCGTCAGGTGTCTTATACAATCAGCCCCAGCATTTT
abundance: once; d_gene: .; v_gene: TRBV5-6; j_gene: TRBJ2-3; CDR3aa: CASIRGGGPDTQYF; CDR3nt: TGTGCCAGCATCCGGGGAGGGGGACCAGATACGCAGTATTTT
abundance: .; d_gene: .; v_gene: TRBV4-3; j_gene: TRBJ2-1; CDR3aa: CASSHTDGVVAETQFF; CDR3nt: TGCGCCAGCAGCCACACGGACGGCGTGGTAGCGGAGACCCAGTTCTTC
abundance: few; d_gene: .; v_gene: TRBV7-9; j_gene: TRBJ2-1; CDR3aa: CASSPRGEAPNEQFF; CDR3nt: TGTGCCAGCAGCCCTCGTGGCGAAGCCCCCAATGAGCAGTTCTTC
abundance: few; d_gene: TRBD2; v_gene: TRBV11-1; j_gene: TRBJ2-1; CDR3aa: CASSPLSGGLYEQFF; CDR3nt: TGTGCCAGCAGCCCGCTCAGCGGGGGGCTCTATGAGCAGTTCTTC
abundance: .; d_gene: .; v_gene: TRBV5-1; j_gene: TRBJ1-1; CDR3aa: CASSSLVGSAEAFF; CDR3nt: TGCGCCAGCAGCTCGCTCGTGGGTAGTGCTGAAGCTTTCTTT
abundance: .; d_gene: TRBD1; v_gene: TRBV20-1; j_gene: TRBJ2-4; CDR3aa: CSAIGPGQTKNIQYF; CDR3nt: TGCAGTGCTATTGGACCGGGACAGACAAAAAACATTCAGTACTTC
abundance: .; d_gene: .; v_gene: TRBV21-1; j_gene: TRBJ1-2; CDR3aa: CASSRRQGIVGYTF; CDR3nt: TGTGCCAGCAGCAGAAGACAGGGGATAGTCGGCTACACCTTC
abundance: .; d_gene: TRBD2; v_gene: TRBV4-3; j_gene: TRBJ2-1; CDR3aa: CASSQGLAGRIGEQFF; CDR3nt: TGCGCCAGCAGCCAGGGACTAGCGGGGAGGATAGGGGAGCAGTTCTTC
abundance: .; d_gene: .; v_gene: TRBV11-1; j_gene: TRBJ2-2; CDR3aa: CASSLVGENTGELFF; CDR3nt: TGTGCCAGCAGCCTCGTGGGGGAAAACACCGGGGAGCTGTTTTTT
abundance: few; d_gene: TRBD2; v_gene: TRBV6-6; j_gene: TRBJ2-1; CDR3aa: CASSDLLAGSYNEQFF; CDR3nt: TGTGCCAGCAGTGACTTACTAGCGGGGAGCTACAATGAGCAGTTCTTC
abundance: few; d_gene: .; v_gene: TRBV6-5; j_gene: TRBJ2-1; CDR3aa: CASGASSYNEQFF; CDR3nt: TGTGCCAGCGGGGCAAGCTCCTACAATGAGCAGTTCTTC